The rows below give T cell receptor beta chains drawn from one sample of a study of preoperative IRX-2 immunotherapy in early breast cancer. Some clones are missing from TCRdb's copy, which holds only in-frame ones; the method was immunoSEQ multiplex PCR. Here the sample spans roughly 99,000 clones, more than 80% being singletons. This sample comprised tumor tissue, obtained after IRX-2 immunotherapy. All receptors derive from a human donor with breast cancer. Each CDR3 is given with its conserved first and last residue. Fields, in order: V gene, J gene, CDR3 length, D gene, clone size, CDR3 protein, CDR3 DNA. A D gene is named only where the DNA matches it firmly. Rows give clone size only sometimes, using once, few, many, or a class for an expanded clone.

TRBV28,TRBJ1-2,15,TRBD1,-,CASTINPQGAYGYTF,TGTGCCAGCACCATTAACCCTCAGGGGGCGTATGGCTACACCTTC
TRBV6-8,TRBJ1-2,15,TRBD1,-,CASSYSDRGSEGYTF,TGTGCCAGCAGTTACTCCGACAGGGGATCCGAAGGCTACACCTTC
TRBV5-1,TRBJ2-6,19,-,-,CASSPWREGRFSGANVLTF,TGCGCCAGCAGTCCTTGGCGGGAAGGTCGATTCTCTGGGGCCAACGTCCTGACTTTC
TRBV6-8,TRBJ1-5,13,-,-,CASSRSDNQPQHF,TGTGCCAGCAGCAGGTCAGACAATCAGCCCCAGCATTTT
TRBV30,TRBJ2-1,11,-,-,CAWGNGNEQFF,TGTGCCTGGGGTAATGGTAATGAGCAGTTCTTC
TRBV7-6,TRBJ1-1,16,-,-,CASSPPNRARGTEAFF,TGTGCCAGCAGCCCCCCTAACAGGGCCCGGGGCACTGAAGCTTTCTTT
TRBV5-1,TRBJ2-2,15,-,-,CASSLNGGHTGELFF,TGCGCCAGCAGCTTGAACGGGGGGCACACCGGGGAGCTGTTTTTT
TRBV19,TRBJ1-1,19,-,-,CASSIDRDLRILFHTEAFF,TGTGCCAGTAGTATAGATCGCGACTTAAGGATCTTATTCCACACTGAAGCTTTCTTT
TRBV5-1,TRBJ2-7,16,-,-,CASSRGPAGTTYEQYF,TGCGCCAGCAGCAGAGGCCCAGCCGGGACGACCTACGAGCAGTACTTC
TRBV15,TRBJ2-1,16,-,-,CATSRSRGNTYNEQFF,TGTGCCACCAGCAGGAGTAGGGGGAACACATACAATGAGCAGTTCTTC
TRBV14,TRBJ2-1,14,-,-,CASSLMAGPGEQFF,TGTGCCAGCAGCCTAATGGCCGGACCGGGTGAGCAGTTCTTC
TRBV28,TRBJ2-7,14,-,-,CASSLTREPYEQYF,TGTGCCAGCAGTTTAACCCGGGAACCCTACGAGCAGTACTTC
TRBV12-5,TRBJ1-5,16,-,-,CASGLSTAPSNQPQHF,TGTGCTAGTGGTTTGTCAACAGCCCCTAGCAATCAGCCCCAGCATTTT
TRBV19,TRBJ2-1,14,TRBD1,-,CASSLGQRDNEQFF,TGTGCCAGTAGCTTGGGACAGAGGGACAATGAGCAGTTCTTC
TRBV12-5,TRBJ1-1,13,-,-,CASGFELEGGAFF,TGTGCTAGTGGTTTTGAACTGGAGGGTGGAGCTTTCTTT
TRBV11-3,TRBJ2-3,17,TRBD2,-,CASSLITSGGVADTQYF,TGTGCCAGCAGCTTAATTACTAGCGGGGGGGTAGCAGATACGCAGTATTTT
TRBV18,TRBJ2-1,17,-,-,CASSLRRGGSSYNEQFF,TGTGCCAGCTCCCTACGACGAGGGGGGAGCTCCTACAATGAGCAGTTCTTC
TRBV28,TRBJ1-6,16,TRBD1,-,CASSFPDRGVKAPLHF,TGTGCCAGCAGTTTCCCGGACAGGGGTGTAAAGGCACCCCTCCACTTT
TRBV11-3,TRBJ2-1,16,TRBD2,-,CASSLRRLAVYNEQFF,TGTGCCAGCAGCTTAAGGCGGCTAGCGGTATACAATGAGCAGTTCTTC
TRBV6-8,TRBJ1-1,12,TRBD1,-,CASSGQATEAFF,TGTGCCAGCAGTGGACAGGCGACTGAAGCTTTCTTT
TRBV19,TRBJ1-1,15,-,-,CASSIGREVNTEAFF,TGTGCCAGTAGTATCGGCAGGGAGGTGAACACTGAAGCTTTCTTT
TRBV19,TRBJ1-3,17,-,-,CASSIYNAGTPGNTIYF,TGTGCCAGTAGTATTTATAACGCCGGTACGCCAGGAAACACCATATATTTT
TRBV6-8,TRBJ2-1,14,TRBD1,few,CAIRPGQGAGEQFF,TGTGCCATCAGGCCGGGACAGGGGGCGGGTGAGCAGTTCTTC
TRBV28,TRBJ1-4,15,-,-,CASSLARLGGEKLFF,TGTGCCAGCAGCTTAGCACGACTTGGGGGTGAAAAACTGTTTTTT
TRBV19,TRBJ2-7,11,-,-,CASSNRVEQYF,TGTGCCAGTAGTAACCGGGTCGAGCAGTACTTC
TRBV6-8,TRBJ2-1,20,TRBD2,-,CASSALGLAGGLSSYNEQFF,TGTGCCAGCAGTGCACTAGGACTAGCGGGGGGATTAAGCTCCTACAATGAGCAGTTCTTC
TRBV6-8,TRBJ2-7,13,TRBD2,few,CASSYKAGVEQYF,TGTGCCAGCAGTTATAAAGCGGGAGTCGAGCAGTACTTC
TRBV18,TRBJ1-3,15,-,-,CASSREMGSGNTIYF,TGTGCCAGCTCACGCGAAATGGGGTCTGGAAACACCATATATTTT
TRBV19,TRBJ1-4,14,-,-,CASSKQGLGEKLFF,TGTGCCAGTAGTAAACAGGGTTTGGGTGAAAAACTGTTTTTT
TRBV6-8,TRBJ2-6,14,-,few,CASGAEAGANVLTF,TGTGCCAGCGGGGCAGAGGCCGGGGCCAACGTCCTGACTTTC
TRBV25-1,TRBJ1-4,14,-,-,CASSTAGANEKLFF,TGTGCCAGCAGCACTGCGGGGGCTAATGAAAAACTGTTTTTT
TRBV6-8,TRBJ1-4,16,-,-,CASSYSNTGGNEKLFF,TGTGCCAGCAGTTACTCGAATACCGGGGGCAATGAAAAACTGTTTTTT
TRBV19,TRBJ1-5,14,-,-,CASSILGTDQPQHF,TGTGCCAGTAGTATTTTAGGGACGGACCAGCCCCAGCATTTT
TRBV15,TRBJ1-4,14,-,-,CATSRDRANEKLFF,TGTGCCACCAGCAGAGACAGGGCTAATGAAAAACTGTTTTTT
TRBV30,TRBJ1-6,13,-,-,CAWETGIGSPLHF,TGTGCCTGGGAAACAGGGATCGGGTCACCCCTCCACTTT
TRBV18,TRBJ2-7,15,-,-,CASSPRGEVGSEQYF,TGTGCCAGCTCACCACGGGGGGAAGTGGGTAGCGAGCAGTACTTC
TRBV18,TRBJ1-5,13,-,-,CASSKDQNQPQHF,TGTGCCAGCTCAAAAGACCAAAATCAGCCCCAGCATTTT
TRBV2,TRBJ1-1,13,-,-,CASRGTRSTEAFF,TGTGCCAGCAGAGGGACCCGGAGCACTGAAGCTTTCTTT
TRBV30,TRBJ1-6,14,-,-,CAWSVRTANSPLHF,TGTGCCTGGAGTGTAAGGACAGCGAATTCACCCCTCCACTTT
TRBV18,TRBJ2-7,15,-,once,CASSPGVPSSYEQYF,TGTGCCAGCTCCCCGGGGGTCCCCAGCTCCTACGAGCAGTACTTC
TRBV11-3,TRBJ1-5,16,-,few,CASSRRESYSNQPQHF,TGTGCCAGCAGCAGGCGTGAGTCCTATAGCAATCAGCCCCAGCATTTT
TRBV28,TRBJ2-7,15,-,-,CASSLLPGRQYEQYF,TGTGCCAGCAGTTTATTACCGGGCCGCCAATACGAGCAGTACTTC
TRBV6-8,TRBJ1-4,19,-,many,CASSFSPPSLRVGDEKLFF,TGTGCCAGCAGTTTTTCCCCCCCTTCTCTCAGGGTAGGAGATGAAAAACTGTTTTTT